A single sample gave rise to the 26 T cell receptor beta chains below, sequenced in a study of human T cells and chemical hapten exposure. Using its own MiXCR run on the RACE reads, TCRdb lists one record per CDR3 protein. The sample holds some 110,000 distinct CDR3 sequences, around 10% seen once. The time point: patch test 1, 2 weeks after DPC sensitization. Noted treatment: therapeutic diphenylcyclopropenone sensitization with weekly scalp DPC. The source was whole blood, collected in connection with sensitization to the hapten diphenylcyclopropenone (DPC). The receptors were gathered from a woman in her forties or fifties with alopecia areata. Some clones in this sample may be carry-over from other donors' samples.

This clonotype was seen at least ten times. The chain links TRBV7-2 to TRBJ1-6; D remains unclear. V lost 3 bases to trimming and J lost 8 bases, with 8 bases between them. The V gene's germline CDR1 is SGHTA and CDR2 FQGNSA. This CDR3 contains 13 residues. The CDR3 DNA reads as TGTGCCAGCAGCTTGGGTCATTATTCACCCCTCCACTTT. Amino acids: CASSLGHYSPLHF. Full variable domain (remainder filled in from reference TRBV7-2 and TRBJ1-6): GAGVSQSPSNKVTEKGKDVELRCDPISGHTALYWYRQSLGQGLEFLIYFQGNSAPDKSGLPSDRFSAERTGGSVSTLTIQRTQQEDSAVYLCASSLGHYSPLHFGNGTRLTVT.

The chain couples TRBV5-4 to TRBJ1-1; D gene ambiguous. Germline CDR1 is SGHNT and CDR2 is YYREEE (reference sequence). V was trimmed by 4 bases and J by 3 bases, leaving 10 bases between them. This CDR3 is built from 13 residues. CDR3 residues: CASSRSSDTEAFF. The CDR3 DNA follows: TGTGCCAGCAGCCGATCCTCGGACACTGAAGCTTTCTTT.

This clonotype was picked up many times. The chain is built from TRBV29-1 and TRBJ1-4; D perhaps matches TRBD1 (5 bases). The length of the CDR3 is 16 residues. Germline CDR1 and CDR2: SQVTM and ANQGSEA. The germline V and J ends were trimmed by 1 base and 0 bases, with 12 bases remaining between them. The CDR3 here is CSVEGSGTSTNEKLFF. CDR3 in DNA: TGCAGCGTTGAAGGCAGCGGGACCTCAACTAATGAAAAACTGTTTTTT.

The chain recombines TRBV20-1 with TRBJ2-2; 7 positions match TRBD2. The CDR3 length is 14 residues. Germline CDR1 DFQATT, CDR2 SNEGSKA (reference sequence). After removal of 6 bases from V and 2 bases from J, the junction contained 6 bases not matched to a gene. CDR3 region: CSASERGNTGELFF. CDR3 bases: TGCAGTGCCTCTGAGCGGGGAAACACCGGGGAGCTGTTTTTT.

This clonotype was counted between two and nine times. The V and J genes are TRBV5-5 and TRBJ1-2, with a tentative D call TRBD1 (5 bases). Germline V gene sequence: CDR1 SGHKS, CDR2 YYEKEE (reference sequence). The CDR3 extends over 15 amino acids. Trimming cost V 1 base and J 4 bases, with 14 bases left between them. Written as DNA, the CDR3 is TGTGCCAGCAGCTTGAGCGGGGACCTGTTCTATGGCTACACCTTC. Translation: CASSLSGDLFYGYTF.

This clonotype was seen many times. This sequence joins TRBV7-6 and TRBJ2-1; the D gene is possibly TRBD1 (6 bases). CDR1 is SGHVS, CDR2 FNYEAQ, per germline. The V and J ends lost 2 bases and 2 bases respectively, with 25 bases between them. This CDR3 has 20 amino acids. In nucleotides, the CDR3 is TGTGCCAGCAGCTTAATTCTAATAGTACCAGGGGCCCTTACCTACAATGAGCAGTTCTTC. Translating it yields CASSLILIVPGALTYNEQFF.

This clonotype has just a few counts. CDR3 sequence (DNA): TGTGCCAGCTCACCACCCGGACTAGCGGGAAGCACAGATACGCAGTATTTT. This encodes CASSPPGLAGSTDTQYF. V and J are TRBV18 and TRBJ2-3; 12 bases are shared with TRBD2. The CDR3 is made up of 17 amino acids. Losses at the gene ends were 0 bases for V and 0 bases for J; bases not matched to a gene: 1. Per the germline V gene, CDR1 is KGHSH and CDR2 is LQKENI.

This clonotype was seen ten or more times. V is TRBV20-1 and J is TRBJ1-4, with 8 positions matching TRBD1. Per germline, CDR1 DFQATT and CDR2 SNEGSKA (reference sequence). With V trimmed by 1 base and J by 6 bases, 22 bases remained unmatched. The CDR3 covers 20 residues. The CDR3 DNA reads as TGCAGTGCTAGAGTTCAGGGGGCCGGTTATTGGCGCCCGGGACATGAAAAACTGTTTTTT. It specifies CSARVQGAGYWRPGHEKLFF.

The DNA for the CDR3 is TGTGCCAGCAGCCTGATTCTGGAAAAACTGTTTTTT. Protein: CASSLILEKLFF. The J gene is TRBJ1-4, the V gene TRBV28; no definite D call. There are 12 residues in the CDR3. CDR1 MDHEN and CDR2 SYDVKM come from the germline V gene. Trimming pared 6 bases from V and 8 bases from J, leaving 10 bases between.

This clonotype has only a few counts. This chain uses TRBV18 with TRBJ1-5, with D unresolved. V was pared by 0 bases and J by 6 bases, with 6 bases between. This CDR3 is 13 amino acids long. Germline lookup yields CDR1 KGHSH and CDR2 LQKENI. The CDR3: CASSPPKGQPQHF. Here the CDR3 DNA reads TGTGCCAGCTCACCACCGAAGGGTCAGCCCCAGCATTTT.

The sample holds a few counts of this clonotype. The V and J genes are TRBV14 and TRBJ2-3; D unclear. This CDR3 is 12 amino acids long. The germline gives CDR1 SGHDN, CDR2 FVKESK. With 4 bases removed from V and 5 bases from J, the gap between germline ends came to 7 bases. Here the CDR3 reads CASSPHLDTQYF. CDR3 sequence (DNA): TGTGCCAGCAGCCCTCACTTAGATACGCAGTATTTT.

This chain uses TRBV7-9 with TRBJ2-7; 8 nucleotides line up with TRBD1. The CDR3 is 15 residues long. CDR1 and CDR2 (germline): SEHNR, FQNEAQ (reference sequence). With 6 bases clipped from V and 4 bases from J, the junction kept 11 bases outside the gene matches. CDR3 protein: CASSPQGAWQYEQYF. The CDR3 DNA follows: TGTGCCAGCAGTCCTCAGGGGGCCTGGCAGTACGAGCAGTACTTC.

This clonotype appeared a few times. The chain recombines TRBV6-2 or TRBV6-3 with TRBJ2-1; 7 bases align to TRBD2. The CDR3 contains 15 residues. From germline, CDR1 is MNHEY and CDR2 SVGEGT. The V gene end was trimmed by 3 bases and the J gene end by 5 bases; junction bases not matched to a gene: 7. The chain's CDR3 is CASSYSGLVNNEQFF. Here the CDR3 DNA reads TGTGCCAGCAGTTATAGCGGGTTGGTTAACAATGAGCAGTTCTTC.

This clonotype was counted ten times or more. V is TRBV25-1 and J is TRBJ2-3; 10 positions agree with TRBD2. Germline CDR1 is MGHDK and CDR2 is SYGVNS. V dropped 4 bases and J dropped 4; count of bases not matched to a gene: 8. CDR3 size: 16 residues. The DNA for the CDR3 is TGTGCCAGCAGTGTTCCCGCTAGCGGGGGATCAGATACGCAGTATTTT. Translated, it gives CASSVPASGGSDTQYF.

This clonotype came up a few times. The chain recombines TRBV18 with TRBJ1-5; tentatively, D is TRBD1 (5 bases). The CDR3 is made up of 16 amino acids. Trimming shortened V by 3 bases and J by 3 bases, and 15 bases separated the two germline ends. Looked up from germline, CDR1 is KGHSH and CDR2 is LQKENI. CDR3 loop: CASSPRAGINNQPQHF. The CDR3 DNA reads TGTGCCAGCTCACCGAGAGCAGGGATAAACAATCAGCCCCAGCATTTT.

This clonotype was observed a few times. The CDR3 sequence is CASSLVRGPGNTIYF. CDR3 bases: TGCGCCAGCAGCTTGGTAAGGGGGCCTGGAAACACCATATATTTT. The rearrangement joins TRBV5-1 to TRBJ1-3, with TRBD1 identical over 7 bases. Germline CDR1 reads SGHRS; CDR2 reads YFSETQ. Trimming took 0 bases from V and 2 from J; bases not matched to a gene: 2. The CDR3 loop spans 15 amino acids.

This clonotype showed up many times. The V call is TRBV7-8, the J call TRBJ1-1; D is unresolved. The germline CDR1 and CDR2 sequences are SGHVS and FQNEAQ. The CDR3 contains 14 residues. V lost 6 bases and J 1 base, leaving 12 bases between the germline ends. Here the CDR3 reads CASSGLARNTEAFF. The CDR3 DNA reads as TGTGCCAGCAGTGGGTTAGCGCGGAACACTGAAGCTTTCTTT.

Only a few counts were recorded for this clonotype. A junction boundary mismatches the germline segment, possibly from a read error. CDR3 sequence (DNA): TGTGCTAGCAGCTTAGATGGCGGCAGACAAGAGACCCAGTACTTC. Translating it yields CASSLDGGRQETQYF. The genes are TRBV7-7 and TRBJ2-5, with unresolved D. The CDR3 length is 15 residues. Germline lookup yields CDR1 SSHAT and CDR2 FNYEAQ (reference sequence). The full variable domain, rest sourced from reference TRBV7-7 and TRBJ2-5, is GAGVSQSPRYKVTKRGQDVTLRCDPISSHATLYWYQQALGQGPEFLTYFNYEAQPDKSGLPSDRFSAERPEGSISTLTIQRTEQRDSAMYRCASSLDGGRQETQYFGPGTRLLVL.

In this sample, this clonotype turned up a few times. The chain has TRBV11-2 and TRBJ2-6, with D possibly matching TRBD1 (5 bases). Germline assignment: CDR1 SGHAT and CDR2 FQNNGV. The ends were cut back, 4 bases at V and 4 bases at J, with 11 bases in the middle. The CDR3 runs 15 residues. This CDR3 is CASSSTAAGANVLTF. The CDR3 DNA follows: TGTGCCAGCAGCTCGACAGCAGCCGGGGCCAACGTCCTGACTTTC.

The chain uses TRBV18 and TRBJ1-3; 7 bases map to TRBD1. V lost 2 bases to trimming and J lost 0 bases; unmatched junction nucleotides: 7. Germline assignment: CDR1 KGHSH and CDR2 LQKENI. The CDR3 covers 17 residues. CDR3 protein: CASSPTLQGYSGNTIYF. CDR3 DNA: TGTGCCAGCTCACCAACTCTACAGGGGTACTCTGGAAACACCATATATTTT.

This clonotype was detected ten times or more. The chain carries TRBV3-1 and TRBJ1-5; D gene ambiguous. V was clipped by 1 base and J by 7 bases, with 8 bases between them. The CDR3 has 13 residues. Per germline, CDR1 LGHDT and CDR2 YNNKEL (reference sequence). As DNA, the CDR3 is TGTGCCAGCAGCCAAGGACGGAGCCAGCCCCAGCATTTT. Amino acids: CASSQGRSQPQHF.

In this sample, this clonotype turned up many times. The V call is TRBV29-1, the J call TRBJ2-1, with 8 nucleotides matching TRBD2. The V segment lost 4 bases and the J segment 4 bases; nucleotides outside the gene matches: 3. This CDR3 comprises 13 residues. Germline CDR1 is SQVTM and CDR2 is ANQGSEA. The CDR3 spells CSVGGGTYNEQFF. Written as DNA, the CDR3 is TGCAGCGTTGGCGGGGGGACATACAATGAGCAGTTCTTC.

This clonotype was detected a few times. The V call is TRBV21-1, the J call TRBJ2-1. TRBV21-1 is a pseudogene segment. The CDR3 loop spans 14 amino acids. DNA for the CDR3: TGTGCCAGCAGGGCAGGATTTGGTTTGGGTGAGCAGTTCTTC. Translation gives CASRAGFGLGEQFF.

A few counts support this clonotype. V gene TRBV7-9 combines with J gene TRBJ1-2; perhaps TRBD1 as D (6 bases). Trimming took off 0 bases at V and 7 bases at J, with 9 bases between the two ends. The germline gives CDR1 SEHNR, CDR2 FQNEAQ (reference sequence). CDR3 length: 13 amino acids. CDR3 loop: CASSLASGAGYTF. The CDR3 DNA sequence: TGTGCCAGCAGCTTAGCGTCAGGGGCTGGCTACACCTTC. Full variable domain (outside the CDR3, taken from reference TRBV7-9 and TRBJ1-2): DTGVSQNPRHKITKRGQNVTFRCDPISEHNRLYWYRQTLGQGPEFLTYFQNEAQLEKSRLLSDRFSAERPKGSFSTLEIQRTEQGDSAMYLCASSLASGAGYTFGSGTRLTVV.

The CDR3 region has the DNA TGTGCCAGCAGCTTATCGGGAGGGCCTGGCAATGAGCAGTTCTTC. Translating it yields CASSLSGGPGNEQFF. The chain is built from TRBV7-9 and TRBJ2-1; 8 bases match TRBD2. The CDR3 is made up of 15 amino acids. The V and J ends lost 2 bases and 6 bases, in that order; junction bases with no gene match: 6. CDR1 and CDR2 (germline): SEHNR, FQNEAQ (reference sequence).

About this clonotype itself: A read error may be the cause here, since a much bigger clone is one base away. V is TRBV18 and J is TRBJ1-5; D not resolved. Germline CDR1 and CDR2: KGHSH and LQKENI. The CDR3 has 17 amino acids. CDR3: CANSPLGGDYSNQPQHF. CDR3 nucleotides: TGTGCCAACTCACCGTTAGGAGGCGATTATAGCAATCAGCCCCAGCATTTT.